This T cell receptor beta chain was recovered during a study of CD8 T cells in ankylosing spondylitis. V shed 5 bases, J shed 0 bases, and the junction held 6 bases outside the gene matches. Germline assignment: CDR1 SGHTA and CDR2 FQGNSA. The CDR3 loop spans 16 amino acids. On this clonotype itself: The antigen remains undetermined.

General study results and limits: Among TCR beta sequences, a motif of several highly homologous variants appeared characteristic of ankylosing spondylitis blood. There were earlier reports of some motif variants in reactive arthritis synovial fluid and blood. With a CD8+ phenotype, disease-linked clones were relatively rare in peripheral blood.

Preparation of TCR beta libraries was done by quantitative 5'-RACE with molecular barcodes. TCRdb redid the calling of the 5' RACE reads with MiXCR, one entry per CDR3 protein. The table includes 340,000 or so distinct CDR3 sequences, about 15% detected once. The TCR comes from a male donor with ankylosing spondylitis or in good health (not recorded which). Material for sequencing was blood, either unsorted or a sorted T cell fraction (not recorded which). J is TRBJ2-3 and V is TRBV7-2, with 9 bases fitting TRBD1. The CDR3 nucleotides are TGTGCCAGCAGCCTGAGGGACAGGGCAAGCACAGATACGCAGTATTTT. Protein: CASSLRDRASTDTQYF.